This TCR beta chain was obtained from a study of blood T cell repertoires in COVID-19. Study as a whole: PBMCs, B-cell-depleted T cells, or T cells were the source of the cDNA or gDNA that made up the material.

Germline trimming cut 3 bases from V and 3 bases from J; bases unmatched to any gene: 3. The CDR3 is made up of 14 amino acids. The germline V gene encodes CDR1 MNHEY and CDR2 SMNVEV (reference sequence). The authors' processing: Reference gene primer amplification gave nucleated cell count estimates. The method was immunoSEQ multiplex PCR; TCRdb's version includes in-frame clones alone and lacks a portion of them. The DNA gave D and trimming, while V, J and clone size come from that table. Of about 200,000 clones in the sample, around nine tenths are singletons; the top ten hold less than 7.5%. This TCR derives from a woman between 35 and 50 years old who had recovered from COVID-19. The V call is TRBV27, the J call TRBJ1-1; 8 bases align to TRBD1. Specimen: peripheral blood. The CDR3 sequence: CASSFLTGDTEAFF. CDR3 nucleotide sequence: TGTGCCAGCAGTTTTCTGACAGGGGACACTGAAGCTTTCTTT.